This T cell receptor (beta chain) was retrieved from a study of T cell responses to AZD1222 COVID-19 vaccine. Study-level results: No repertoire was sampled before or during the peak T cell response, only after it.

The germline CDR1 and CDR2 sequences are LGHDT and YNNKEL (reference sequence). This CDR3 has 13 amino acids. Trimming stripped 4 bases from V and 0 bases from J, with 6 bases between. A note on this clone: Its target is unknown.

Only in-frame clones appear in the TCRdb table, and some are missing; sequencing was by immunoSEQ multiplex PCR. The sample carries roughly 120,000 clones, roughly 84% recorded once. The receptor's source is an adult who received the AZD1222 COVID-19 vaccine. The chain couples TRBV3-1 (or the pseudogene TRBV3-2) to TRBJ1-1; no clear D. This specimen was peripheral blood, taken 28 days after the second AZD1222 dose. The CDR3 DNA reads TGTGCCAGCAGCCTGGTCCTGAACACTGAAGCTTTCTTT. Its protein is CASSLVLNTEAFF.